These 27 T cell receptor beta chains were all obtained from the same sample, sequenced in a study of CXCR3-negative and CXCR3-positive naive CD8 T cells (dated by TCRdb to between 2018 and 2021). Overall study outcomes, separate from this receptor: Compared with CXCR3-negative naive cells, CXCR3-positive naive cells had TRB CDR3s with higher hydrophobicity (lower Kidera factor 4), lower energy, and higher strength and volume indices.

The instrument given in TCRdb is NextSeq 550. The Human TCR Profiling Kit (MiLaboratory) was used to make UMI-labeled 5' RACE TRB cDNA libraries. The reads went through TCRdb reprocessing, and each CDR3 protein sequence gets one entry with no DNA. The sample's table covers roughly 93,000 distinct CDR3 sequences. The ten largest account for approximately 1.1% of the sample. For these TCRs, the target antigens are not known. The sample comprised naive CXCR3+ CD8+ T cells from blood. This sample's cell subset or site label indicates: CD45RO-CCR7+CD27+CD95- naive CD8+ T cells expressing CXCR3 (TNR3+). The source is a human donor in good health. Some clones in this sample may be carry-over from other donors' samples.

V is TRBV27 and J is TRBJ2-3; TCRdb picks TRBD2, but there is no DNA to check that call. The CDR3 totals 16 residues. CDR1 is MNHEY and CDR2 is SMNVEV in the germline V gene (reference sequence). CDR3 region: CASSFRLADITDTQYF.

The V and J genes are TRBV15 and TRBJ2-7; TCRdb indicates TRBD1, and absent DNA this call remains unverified. CDR1 LNHNV and CDR2 YYDKDF come from the germline V gene (reference sequence). The CDR3 extends over 20 amino acids. CDR3 sequence: CATSRVRPSGLGAGIYEQYF. The variable domain in full, completed from reference TRBV15 and TRBJ2-7, reads DAMVIQNPRYQVTQFGKPVTLSCSQTLNHNVMYWYQQKSSQAPKLLFHYYDKDFNNEADTPDNFQSRRPNTSFCFLDIRSPGLGDTAMYLCATSRVRPSGLGAGIYEQYFGPGTRLTVT.

This chain uses TRBV28 with TRBJ2-7. Germline CDR1 and CDR2: MDHEN and SYDVKM. The CDR3 is made up of 11 amino acids. The CDR3 loop is CASSSYYEQYF.

The genes are TRBV19 and TRBJ2-1; the TCRdb D gene call, TRBD1, has no DNA to confirm it. The germline V gene encodes CDR1 LNHDA and CDR2 SQIVND (reference sequence). CDR3 length: 13 amino acids. The CDR3 region is CASHDPGLDEQFF.

The chain links TRBV29-1 to TRBJ2-7; lacking DNA, the TRBD2 call made by TCRdb goes unchecked. The CDR3 loop spans 15 amino acids. Germline V gene data show CDR1 as SQVTM and CDR2 as ANQGSEA. CDR3 protein: CSVEGASGASYEQYF.

The gene calls are TRBV20-1 and TRBJ2-1; TCRdb reports TRBD1, a call that lacks DNA to check it against. The CDR3 has 16 residues. Germline CDR1 DFQATT, CDR2 SNEGSKA (reference sequence). The CDR3: CSAPGGGGAVSNEQFF.

V and J are TRBV20-1 and TRBJ1-1; the D call of TRBD1 rests on TCRdb alone, since no DNA is present to check it. CDR3 length: 15 amino acids. Germline V CDR1 and CDR2: DFQATT, SNEGSKA (reference sequence). The CDR3 reads CSARDGAGGNTEAFF.

V is TRBV6-5 and J is TRBJ2-3. The CDR3 contains 12 residues. CDR1 is MNHEY, CDR2 SVGAGI, per germline. The CDR3 here is CASSYDGNTQYF.

The chain employs TRBV29-1 and TRBJ2-5; TCRdb's D gene call, TRBD1, goes unchecked for lack of DNA. In germline, CDR1 is SQVTM, CDR2 ANQGSEA. The length of the CDR3 is 14 residues. CDR3 loop: CSVADRRTKETQYF.

J is TRBJ2-7 and V is TRBV2; the D call from TCRdb, TRBD1, cannot be confirmed without DNA. The CDR3 contains 12 residues. Germline assignment: CDR1 SNHLY and CDR2 FYNNEI. The CDR3 sequence: CASKGTPYEQYF. The entire variable domain, with the rest obtained from reference TRBV2 and TRBJ2-7, is as follows: EPEVTQTPSHQVTQMGQEVILRCVPISNHLYFYWYRQILGQKVEFLVSFYNNEISEKSEIFDDQFSVERPDGSNFTLKIRSTKLEDSAMYFCASKGTPYEQYFGPGTRLTVT.

The chain recombines TRBV6-2 or TRBV6-3 with TRBJ1-1; TCRdb outputs TRBD1, but without DNA this stays unchecked. Germline V gene sequence: CDR1 MNHEY, CDR2 SVGEGT. This CDR3 has 11 amino acids. CDR3 sequence: CASRDSAQAFF.

This chain links TRBV7-9 with TRBJ1-1; the TCRdb D gene call, TRBD1, has no DNA to confirm it. This CDR3 spans 18 amino acids. Germline assignment: CDR1 SEHNR and CDR2 FQNEAQ (reference sequence). CDR3: CASSSSFARGIRNTEAFF. Using reference TRBV7-9 and TRBJ1-1 for the parts outside the CDR3, the full variable domain is DTGVSQNPRHKITKRGQNVTFRCDPISEHNRLYWYRQTLGQGPEFLTYFQNEAQLEKSRLLSDRFSAERPKGSFSTLEIQRTEQGDSAMYLCASSSSFARGIRNTEAFFGQGTRLTVV.

The chain has TRBV10-3 and TRBJ2-3; TCRdb lists TRBD1, though no DNA is available to test this call. CDR1 and CDR2 (germline): ENHRY, SYGVKD. CDR3 size: 14 residues. CDR3 sequence: CAITPTGSTDTQYF.

The V and J genes are TRBV11-2 and TRBJ2-7. CDR3 length equals 13 residues. Germline values: CDR1 SGHAT, CDR2 FQNNGV. CDR3 region: CASSLDLSYEQYF.

V gene TRBV2 combines with J gene TRBJ1-1. The germline gives CDR1 SNHLY, CDR2 FYNNEI. This CDR3 has 11 residues. This chain's CDR3 is CASLGNTEAFF.

The chain recombines TRBV11-3 with TRBJ2-5; TCRdb's D gene call, TRBD2, goes unchecked for lack of DNA. CDR1 and CDR2 (germline): SGHNT, YENEEA. The CDR3 covers 16 residues. The CDR3 reads CASSSTIWDFTETQYF.

CDR3 sequence reads: CASSDSQTGAFRGYTF. J is TRBJ1-2 and V is TRBV2; TCRdb's assignment of TRBD1 cannot be checked, as there is no DNA. There are 16 residues in the CDR3. The V gene's germline CDR1 is SNHLY and CDR2 FYNNEI.

The chain carries TRBV9 and TRBJ2-7; TCRdb proposes TRBD2, but this gene call is untestable without DNA. The CDR3 loop spans 15 amino acids. From germline, CDR1 is SGDLS and CDR2 YYNGEE. CDR3: CASSGWASENYEQYF.

The chain joins TRBV29-1 to TRBJ1-2; absent DNA, TCRdb's TRBD1 call cannot be checked. CDR3 length: 14 residues. Germline V gene sequence: CDR1 SQVTM, CDR2 ANQGSEA. CDR3: CSTPRGGSPYGYTF.

V and J are TRBV29-1 and TRBJ2-5; TCRdb's assignment of TRBD1 cannot be checked, as there is no DNA. The germline V gene encodes CDR1 SQVTM and CDR2 ANQGSEA. The CDR3 sequence is 16 residues long. This CDR3 is CSVVQGRVRLAETQYF.

This chain links TRBV6-4 with TRBJ2-3; TCRdb gives TRBD2 as the D gene, but with no DNA this cannot be confirmed. This CDR3 is 16 amino acids long. The germline V gene encodes CDR1 MRHNA and CDR2 SNTAGT. Here the CDR3 reads CASSDSASGGTDTQYF.

The chain joins TRBV9 to TRBJ2-3. CDR3 length: 16 amino acids. Germline V gene sequence: CDR1 SGDLS, CDR2 YYNGEE. The CDR3 loop is CASSVDPDGGTDTQYF.

The chain recombines TRBV4-3 with TRBJ2-7. The CDR3 extends over 15 amino acids. In germline, CDR1 is LGHNA, CDR2 YSLEER. This CDR3 reads CASSQDRMGNYEQYF.

The chain has TRBV7-2 and TRBJ2-2. Germline V gives CDR1 SGHTA, CDR2 FQGNSA. This CDR3 has 13 residues. CDR3 region: CASSFGDTGELFF.

This sequence joins TRBV29-1 and TRBJ2-6. This CDR3 comprises 15 residues. CDR1 is SQVTM and CDR2 is ANQGSEA in the germline V gene. CDR3 amino acids: CSVEGPVSGANVLTF.

This rearrangement joins TRBV12-3 or TRBV12-4 to TRBJ1-3. This CDR3 contains 12 residues. The chain's CDR3 is CASGGFGNTIYF.

This sequence joins TRBV9 and TRBJ2-3; TCRdb's D call, TRBD1, is unchecked because there is no DNA. CDR1 and CDR2 from the germline V gene are SGDLS and YYNGEE. The CDR3 sequence is 15 residues long. This CDR3 is CASSVEGDSTDTQYF.